The T cell receptor beta chain described here comes from a study of T cell responses to AZD1222 COVID-19 vaccine. Study-level points and caveats: There were repertoire samples only from the period after the peak T cell response. The donors showed a predominance of white British ancestry and of females, with possible underestimation of clonal diversity. There were vaccine-associated CD4 TCRs across spike, dominant at 160-218 and 743-854. Baseline antibody screening turned up just a handful of seropositive AZD1222 recipients.

Note on this clone: The antigen is unknown.

Sequenced by immunoSEQ multiplex PCR; TCRdb stores in-frame clones only, minus some. The data contain some 150,000 clones, approximately 90% of them singletons. The sequence was obtained from an adult in good health. The sequencing used peripheral blood, collected on day 0 of AZD1222 vaccination.

In DNA form, the CDR3 reads TGTGCCAGCAGCTTACGCACTAGCGGGAAGTATGAGCAGTTCTTC. Its protein product is CASSLRTSGKYEQFF. The chain joins TRBV7-9 to TRBJ2-1, with 10 positions matching TRBD2. Germline V gene lookup returns CDR1 SEHNR and CDR2 FQNEAQ (reference sequence). This CDR3 region has 15 residues. V lost 2 bases and J lost 8; bases outside the gene matches: 6.